The 15 T cell receptor beta chains below all came from one sample that was sequenced in a study of blood T cell repertoires in COVID-19. TCRdb's table, derived via immunoSEQ multiplex PCR, lists solely in-frame clones and lacks some. The data contain approximately 210,000 clones, 84% of them singletons. Sequences were obtained from peripheral blood. The receptors here all came from a woman aged 45 to 65 with active or convalescent COVID-19.

This chain links TRBV27 with TRBJ2-5; perhaps TRBD1 as D (6 bases). The length of the CDR3 is 15 residues. V was trimmed by 8 bases and J by 2 bases, leaving 18 bases between them. The germline V gene encodes CDR1 MNHEY and CDR2 SMNVEV (reference sequence). The CDR3 loop is CASRKWDMNQETQYF. Written as DNA, the CDR3 is TGTGCCAGCCGGAAATGGGACATGAATCAAGAGACCCAGTACTTC.

This chain links TRBV7-6 with TRBJ2-3, with D possibly TRBD2 on 7 matching bases. From germline, CDR1 is SGHVS and CDR2 FNYEAQ. Deletions cut 5 bases from V and 1 base from J, with 16 bases between. There are 16 residues in the CDR3. CDR3 nucleotide sequence: TGTGCCAGCAGCACTCCGACAGGACTAGGCACAGATACGCAGTATTTT. This encodes CASSTPTGLGTDTQYF.

V gene TRBV2 combines with J gene TRBJ2-3, with TRBD1 matching 8 bases. CDR3 length equals 13 residues. Trimming removed 10 bases from V and 4 bases from J; junction bases left unmatched: 7. From germline, CDR1 is SNHLY and CDR2 FYNNEI. CDR3 in amino acids: CAIPGGPPDTQYF. The DNA of the CDR3 is TGTGCCATCCCAGGGGGCCCGCCAGATACGCAGTATTTT.

V usage is TRBV5-1 and J usage is TRBJ2-5, with 8 bases matching TRBD2. CDR1 is SGHRS, CDR2 YFSETQ, per germline. Germline trimming cut 3 bases from V and 5 bases from J; bases unmatched to any gene: 9. This CDR3 is 15 amino acids long. The chain's CDR3 is CASSSQLAAGETQYF. The CDR3 DNA reads TGCGCCAGCAGCTCTCAACTAGCGGCAGGGGAGACCCAGTACTTC.

This sequence joins TRBV11-2 and TRBJ2-5; TRBD1 aligns across 9 bases. This CDR3 is built from 14 residues. Germline trimming cut 4 bases from V and 4 bases from J; bases unmatched to any gene: 4. Germline V gene lookup returns CDR1 SGHAT and CDR2 FQNNGV. The DNA of the CDR3 is TGTGCCAGCAGCTCCACAGGGGGCCCAGAGACCCAGTACTTC. This sequence encodes CASSSTGGPETQYF.

This clone has just one count. The chain uses TRBV4-1 and TRBJ2-1, with 8 bases that match TRBD2. Germline assignment: CDR1 MGHRA and CDR2 YSYEKL. After removal of 3 bases from V and 2 bases from J, the junction contained 9 bases not matched to a gene. The CDR3 contains 17 residues. CDR3 nucleotide sequence: TGCGCCAGCAGCCAGGAACTCAGCGGGAGTGCCTACAATGAGCAGTTCTTC. Its protein is CASSQELSGSAYNEQFF.

J is TRBJ2-7 and V is TRBV5-1; D remains unclear. CDR1 and CDR2 from the germline V gene are SGHRS and YFSETQ. Trimming left V 6 bases short and J 7 bases short, with 20 bases between. This CDR3 comprises 14 residues. The CDR3 nucleotides read TGCGCCAGCACCCCATCCGCGGTGTATTCGGAGCAGTACTTC. Its translation is CASTPSAVYSEQYF.

V gene TRBV11-2 combines with J gene TRBJ1-4, with D tentatively TRBD1 (6 bases). The germline V gene encodes CDR1 SGHAT and CDR2 FQNNGV. The CDR3 is 13 residues long. V was trimmed by 5 bases and J by 7 bases, leaving 11 bases between them. The chain's CDR3 is CASSQTGREKLFF. In nucleotides, the CDR3 is TGTGCCAGCAGCCAAACAGGGCGTGAAAAACTGTTTTTT.

The chain carries TRBV11-2 and TRBJ1-6; a weak D match, TRBD1 (6 bases). V lost 5 bases, J lost 7 bases, and 15 bases lay in between. CDR1 and CDR2 (germline): SGHAT, FQNNGV. This CDR3 contains 15 residues. This CDR3 is CASSRGGQGNSPLHF. In nucleotides, the CDR3 is TGTGCCAGCAGCCGGGGGGGGCAAGGCAATTCACCCCTCCACTTT. Combining the CDR3 with reference TRBV11-2 and TRBJ1-6 gives the whole variable domain EAGVAQSPRYKIIEKRQSVAFWCNPISGHATLYWYQQILGQGPKLLIQFQNNGVVDDSQLPKDRFSAERLKGVDSTLKIQPAKLEDSAVYLCASSRGGQGNSPLHFGNGTRLTVT.

The chain uses TRBV5-6 and TRBJ2-7; 7 nucleotides line up with TRBD1. The CDR3 covers 15 residues. Germline V lookup: CDR1 SGHDT, CDR2 YYEEEE. Trimming at V came to 4 bases and at J to 0 bases, leaving 7 bases not matched to a gene. Written as DNA, the CDR3 is TGTGCCAGCAGCGTGGGACAGATAAGCTCCTACGAGCAGTACGTC. Translated: CASSVGQISSYEQYV.

The J gene is TRBJ1-2, the V gene TRBV5-6, with D unclear. CDR3 length: 17 amino acids. V dropped 0 bases and J dropped 2 bases, with 17 bases sitting between them. CDR1 is SGHDT, CDR2 YYEEEE, per germline. The DNA for the CDR3 is TGTGCCAGCAGCTTGGTTCTAGGGCAACCGGGGAACTATGGCTACACCTTC. This codes for CASSLVLGQPGNYGYTF.

The chain recombines TRBV2 with TRBJ1-1; 7 bases match TRBD1. Germline CDR1 and CDR2: SNHLY and FYNNEI. The CDR3 covers 12 residues. With V trimmed by 3 bases and J by 5 bases, 0 bases remained unmatched. The chain's CDR3 is CASSEDRTEAFF. CDR3 nucleotides: TGTGCCAGCAGTGAGGACAGGACTGAAGCTTTCTTT.

A single count supports this clone. The V gene is TRBV29-1, the J gene TRBJ1-2; 9 nucleotides match TRBD1. The CDR3 loop spans 14 amino acids. Unmatched junction bases numbered 6, after V lost 3 bases and J lost 4 bases. Germline values: CDR1 SQVTM, CDR2 ANQGSEA. In DNA, the CDR3 is TGCAGCGTTGATGGGACAGGGAGACTCTATGGCTACACCTTC. It yields the protein CSVDGTGRLYGYTF.

This clone showed up just a few times. The V call is TRBV14, the J call TRBJ1-4; D remains ambiguous. The CDR3 length is 11 residues. Trimming removed 5 bases at V and 8 bases at J, with 6 bases between. Germline assignment: CDR1 SGHDN and CDR2 FVKESK. The CDR3 DNA follows: TGTGCCAGCAGCGCCGGGGAAAAACTGTTTTTT. It specifies CASSAGEKLFF.

The rearrangement joins TRBV6-5 to TRBJ2-4; 9 positions agree with TRBD1. Germline V gene lookup returns CDR1 MNHEY and CDR2 SVGAGI. J was trimmed by 6 bases and V by 4 bases; bases with no gene match: 7. The CDR3 is 15 residues long. The CDR3 region is CASSLGGTGLNIQYF. The CDR3 bases are TGTGCCAGCAGTTTGGGGGGGACAGGGCTAAACATTCAGTACTTC.